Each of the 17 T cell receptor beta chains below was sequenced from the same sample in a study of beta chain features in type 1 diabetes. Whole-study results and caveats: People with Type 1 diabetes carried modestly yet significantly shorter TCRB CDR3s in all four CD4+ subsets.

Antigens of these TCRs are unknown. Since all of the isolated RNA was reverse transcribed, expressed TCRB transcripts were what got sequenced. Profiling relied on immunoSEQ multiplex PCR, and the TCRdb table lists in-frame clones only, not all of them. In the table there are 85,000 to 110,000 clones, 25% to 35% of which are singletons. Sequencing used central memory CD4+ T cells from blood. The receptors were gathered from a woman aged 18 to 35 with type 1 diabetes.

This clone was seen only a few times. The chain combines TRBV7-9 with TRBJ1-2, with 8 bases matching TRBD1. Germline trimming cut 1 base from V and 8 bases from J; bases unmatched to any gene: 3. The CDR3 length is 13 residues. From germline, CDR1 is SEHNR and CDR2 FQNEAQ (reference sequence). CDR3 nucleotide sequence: TGTGCCAGCAGCTTAGGTTCAGGGGGCGGCTACACCTTC. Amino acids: CASSLGSGGGYTF.

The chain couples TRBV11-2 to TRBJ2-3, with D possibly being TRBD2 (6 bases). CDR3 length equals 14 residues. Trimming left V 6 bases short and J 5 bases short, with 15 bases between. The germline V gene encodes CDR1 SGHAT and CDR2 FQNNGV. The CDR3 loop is CASSSTQGGDTQYF. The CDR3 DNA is TGTGCCAGCAGTTCAACGCAGGGAGGAGATACGCAGTATTTT.

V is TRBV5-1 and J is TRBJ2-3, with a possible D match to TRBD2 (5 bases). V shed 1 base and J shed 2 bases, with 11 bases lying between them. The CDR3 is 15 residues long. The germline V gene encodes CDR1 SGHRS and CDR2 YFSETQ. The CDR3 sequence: CASSLTTRTTDTQYF. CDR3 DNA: TGCGCCAGCAGCTTGACCACTAGAACCACAGATACGCAGTATTTT.

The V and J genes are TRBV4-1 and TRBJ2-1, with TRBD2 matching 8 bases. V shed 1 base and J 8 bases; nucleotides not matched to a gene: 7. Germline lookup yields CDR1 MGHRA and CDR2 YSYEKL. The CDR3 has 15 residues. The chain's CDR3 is CASSQASGSPDEQFF. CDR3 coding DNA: TGCGCCAGCAGCCAAGCGAGCGGGAGTCCGGATGAGCAGTTCTTC.

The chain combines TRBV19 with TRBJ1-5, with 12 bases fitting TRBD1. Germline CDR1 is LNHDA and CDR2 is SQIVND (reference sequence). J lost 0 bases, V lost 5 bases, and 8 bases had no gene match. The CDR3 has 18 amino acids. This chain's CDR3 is CASSPGTGGIRSNQPQHF. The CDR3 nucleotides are TGTGCCAGTAGTCCCGGGACAGGGGGCATCCGTAGCAATCAGCCCCAGCATTTT.

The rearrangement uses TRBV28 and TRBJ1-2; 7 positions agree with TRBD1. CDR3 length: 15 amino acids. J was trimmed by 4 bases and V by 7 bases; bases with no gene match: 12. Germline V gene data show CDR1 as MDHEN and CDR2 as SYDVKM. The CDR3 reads CASNRQGGIIYGYTF. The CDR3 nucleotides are TGTGCCAGCAACCGACAGGGTGGGATTATCTATGGCTACACCTTC.

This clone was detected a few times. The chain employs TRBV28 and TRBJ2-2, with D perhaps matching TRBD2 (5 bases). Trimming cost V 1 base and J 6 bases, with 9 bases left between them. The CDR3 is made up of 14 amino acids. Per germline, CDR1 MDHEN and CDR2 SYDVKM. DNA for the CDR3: TGTGCCAGCAGTTTATTTCCTAGCCCCGGGGAGCTGTTTTTT. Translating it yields CASSLFPSPGELFF.

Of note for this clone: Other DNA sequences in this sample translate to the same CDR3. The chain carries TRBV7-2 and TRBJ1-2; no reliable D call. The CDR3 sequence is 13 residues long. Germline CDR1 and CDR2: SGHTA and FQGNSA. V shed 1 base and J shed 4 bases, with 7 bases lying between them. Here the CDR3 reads CASSLVAGYGYTF. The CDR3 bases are TGTGCCAGCAGCTTAGTAGCGGGCTATGGCTACACCTTC.

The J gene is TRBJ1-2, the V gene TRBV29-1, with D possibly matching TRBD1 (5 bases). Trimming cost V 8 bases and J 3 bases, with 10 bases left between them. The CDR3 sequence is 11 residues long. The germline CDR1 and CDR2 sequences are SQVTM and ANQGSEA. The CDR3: CSTGTDYGYTF. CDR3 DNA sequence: TGCAGCACCGGGACTGACTATGGCTACACCTTC.

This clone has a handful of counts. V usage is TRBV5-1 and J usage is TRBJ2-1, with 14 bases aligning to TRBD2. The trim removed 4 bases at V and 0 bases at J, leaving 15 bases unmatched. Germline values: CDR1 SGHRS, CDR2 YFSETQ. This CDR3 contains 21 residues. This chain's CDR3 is CASSPAPGTSGRGSSYNEQFF. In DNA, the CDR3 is TGCGCCAGCAGCCCGGCCCCTGGGACTAGCGGGAGAGGGAGCTCCTACAATGAGCAGTTCTTC.

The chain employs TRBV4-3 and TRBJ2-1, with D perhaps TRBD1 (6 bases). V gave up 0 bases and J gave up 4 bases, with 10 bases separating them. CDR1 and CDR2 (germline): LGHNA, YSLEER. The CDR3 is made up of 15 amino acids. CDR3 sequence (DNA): TGCGCCAGCAGCCAAGAGCGCACAGGGTACAATGAGCAGTTCTTC. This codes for CASSQERTGYNEQFF.

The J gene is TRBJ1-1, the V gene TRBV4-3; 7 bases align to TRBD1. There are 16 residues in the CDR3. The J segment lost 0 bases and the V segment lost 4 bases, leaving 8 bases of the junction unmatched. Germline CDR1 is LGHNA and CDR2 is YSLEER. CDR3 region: CASSPNTDRLNTEAFF. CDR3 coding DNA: TGCGCCAGCAGCCCAAATACGGACAGGTTGAACACTGAAGCTTTCTTT.

The DNA of the CDR3 is TGCGCCAGCAGCCGCGGACAGGGGTCGAACACCGGGGAGCTGTTTTTT. It yields the protein CASSRGQGSNTGELFF. This chain links TRBV5-1 with TRBJ2-2; 9 bases map to TRBD1. Looked up from germline, CDR1 is SGHRS and CDR2 is YFSETQ. The CDR3 is 16 residues long. The V gene end was trimmed by 4 bases and the J gene end by 0 bases; junction bases not matched to a gene: 4.

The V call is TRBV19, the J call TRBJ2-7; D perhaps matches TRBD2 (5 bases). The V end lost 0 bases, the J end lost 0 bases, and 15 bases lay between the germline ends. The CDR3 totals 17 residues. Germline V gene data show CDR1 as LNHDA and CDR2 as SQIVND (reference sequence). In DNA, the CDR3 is TGTGCCAGTAGTATAGAACACCGAGCGGCCCTCTCCTACGAGCAGTACTTC. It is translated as CASSIEHRAALSYEQYF.

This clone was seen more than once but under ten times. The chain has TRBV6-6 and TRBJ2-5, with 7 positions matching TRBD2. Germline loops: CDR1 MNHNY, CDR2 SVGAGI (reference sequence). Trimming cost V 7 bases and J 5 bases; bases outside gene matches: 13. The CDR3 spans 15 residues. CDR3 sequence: CASNALSGDEETQYF. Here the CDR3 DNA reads TGTGCCAGCAACGCCTTAAGCGGGGACGAGGAGACCCAGTACTTC.

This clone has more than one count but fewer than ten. The CDR3 protein is CASSSLTGVEAFF. The CDR3 DNA is TGTGCCAGCAGCTCACTTACAGGGGTTGAAGCTTTCTTT. The chain combines TRBV5-4 with TRBJ1-1; 7 nucleotides align to TRBD1. V shed 3 bases, J shed 7 bases, and the junction held 6 bases outside the gene matches. Looked up from germline, CDR1 is SGHNT and CDR2 is YYREEE (reference sequence). The CDR3 runs to 13 residues.

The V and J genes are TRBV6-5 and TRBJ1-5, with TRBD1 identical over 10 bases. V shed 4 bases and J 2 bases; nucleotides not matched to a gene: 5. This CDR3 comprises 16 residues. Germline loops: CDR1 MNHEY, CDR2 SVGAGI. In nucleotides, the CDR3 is TGTGCCAGCAGTTCGGACAGGGGGGGAGGCAATCAGCCCCAGCATTTT. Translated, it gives CASSSDRGGGNQPQHF.